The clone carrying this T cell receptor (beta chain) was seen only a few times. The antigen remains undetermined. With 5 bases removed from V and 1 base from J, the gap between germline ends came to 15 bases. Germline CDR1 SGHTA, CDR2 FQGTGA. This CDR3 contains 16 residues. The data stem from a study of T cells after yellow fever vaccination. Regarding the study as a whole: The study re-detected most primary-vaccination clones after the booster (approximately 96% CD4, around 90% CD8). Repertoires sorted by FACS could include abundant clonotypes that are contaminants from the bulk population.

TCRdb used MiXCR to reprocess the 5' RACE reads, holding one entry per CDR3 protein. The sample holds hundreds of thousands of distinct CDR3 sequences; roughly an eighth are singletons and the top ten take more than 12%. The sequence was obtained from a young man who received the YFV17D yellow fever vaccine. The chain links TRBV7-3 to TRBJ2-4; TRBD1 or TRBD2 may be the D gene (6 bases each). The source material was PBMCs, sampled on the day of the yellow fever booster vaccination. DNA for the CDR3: TGTGCCAGCAGCCCAAATGGGGGGCTGGCCAAAAACATTCAGTACTTC. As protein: CASSPNGGLAKNIQYF.